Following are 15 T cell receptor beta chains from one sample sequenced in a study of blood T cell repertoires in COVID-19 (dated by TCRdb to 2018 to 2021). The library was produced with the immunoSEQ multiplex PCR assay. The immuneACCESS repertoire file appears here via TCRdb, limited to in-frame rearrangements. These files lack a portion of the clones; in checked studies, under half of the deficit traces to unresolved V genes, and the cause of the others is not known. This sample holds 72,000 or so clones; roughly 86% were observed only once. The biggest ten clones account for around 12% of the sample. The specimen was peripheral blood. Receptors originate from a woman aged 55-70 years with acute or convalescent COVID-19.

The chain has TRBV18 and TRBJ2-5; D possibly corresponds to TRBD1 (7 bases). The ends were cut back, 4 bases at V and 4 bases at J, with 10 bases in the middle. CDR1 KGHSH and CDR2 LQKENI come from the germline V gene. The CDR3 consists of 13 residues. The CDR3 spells CASSRQGLETQYF. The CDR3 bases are TGTGCCAGCTCACGACAGGGACTAGAGACCCAGTACTTC. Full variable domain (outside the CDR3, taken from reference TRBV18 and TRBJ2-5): NAGVMQNPRHLVRRRGQEARLRCSPMKGHSHVYWYRQLPEEGLKFMVYLQKENIIDESGMPKERFSAEFPKEGPSILRIQQVVRGDSAAYFCASSRQGLETQYFGPGTRLLVL.

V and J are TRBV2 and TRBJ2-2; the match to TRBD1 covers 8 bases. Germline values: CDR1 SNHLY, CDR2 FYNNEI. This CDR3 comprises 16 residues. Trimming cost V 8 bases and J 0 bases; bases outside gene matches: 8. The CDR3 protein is CASSFQGAPNTGELFF. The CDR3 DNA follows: TGTGCCAGCTCCTTCCAGGGGGCTCCGAACACCGGGGAGCTGTTTTTT. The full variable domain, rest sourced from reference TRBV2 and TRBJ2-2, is EPEVTQTPSHQVTQMGQEVILRCVPISNHLYFYWYRQILGQKVEFLVSFYNNEISEKSEIFDDQFSVERPDGSNFTLKIRSTKLEDSAMYFCASSFQGAPNTGELFFGEGSRLTVL.

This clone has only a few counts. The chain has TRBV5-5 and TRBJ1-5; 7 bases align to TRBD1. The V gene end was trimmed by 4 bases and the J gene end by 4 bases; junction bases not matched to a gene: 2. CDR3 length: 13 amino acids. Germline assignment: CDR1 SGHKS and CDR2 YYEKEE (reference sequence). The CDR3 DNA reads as TGTGCCAGCAGCCGACAGGGTAATCAGCCCCAGCATTTT. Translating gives CASSRQGNQPQHF.

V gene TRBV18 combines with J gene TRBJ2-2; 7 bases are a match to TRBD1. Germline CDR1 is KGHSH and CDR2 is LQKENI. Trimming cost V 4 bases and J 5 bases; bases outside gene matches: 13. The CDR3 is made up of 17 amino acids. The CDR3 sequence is CASSLTLHGTATGELFF. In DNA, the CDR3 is TGTGCCAGCTCACTTACTTTGCACGGGACAGCAACCGGGGAGCTGTTTTTT.

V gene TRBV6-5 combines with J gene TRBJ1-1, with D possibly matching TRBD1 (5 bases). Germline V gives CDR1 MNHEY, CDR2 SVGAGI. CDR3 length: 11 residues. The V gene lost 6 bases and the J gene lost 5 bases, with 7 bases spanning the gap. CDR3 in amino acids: CASRRQTEAFF. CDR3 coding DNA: TGTGCCAGCAGGAGACAGACTGAAGCTTTCTTT.

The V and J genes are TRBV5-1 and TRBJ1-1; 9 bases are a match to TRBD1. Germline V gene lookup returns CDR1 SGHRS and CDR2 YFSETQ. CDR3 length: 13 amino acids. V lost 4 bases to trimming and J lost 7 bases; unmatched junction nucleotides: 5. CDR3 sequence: CASSGTGRGEAFF. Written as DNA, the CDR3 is TGCGCCAGCAGCGGGACAGGGCGGGGTGAAGCTTTCTTT. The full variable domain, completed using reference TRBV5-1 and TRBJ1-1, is KAGVTQTPRYLIKTRGQQVTLSCSPISGHRSVSWYQQTPGQGLQFLFEYFSETQRNKGNFPGRFSGRQFSNSRSEMNVSTLELGDSALYLCASSGTGRGEAFFGQGTRLTVV.

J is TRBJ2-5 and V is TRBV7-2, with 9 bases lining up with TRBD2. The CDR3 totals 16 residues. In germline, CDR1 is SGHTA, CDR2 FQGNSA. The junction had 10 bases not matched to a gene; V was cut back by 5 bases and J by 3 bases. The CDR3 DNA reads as TGTGCCAGCAGCCCTGGGGGGCTAGCGGGAAAAGAGACCCAGTACTTC. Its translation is CASSPGGLAGKETQYF.

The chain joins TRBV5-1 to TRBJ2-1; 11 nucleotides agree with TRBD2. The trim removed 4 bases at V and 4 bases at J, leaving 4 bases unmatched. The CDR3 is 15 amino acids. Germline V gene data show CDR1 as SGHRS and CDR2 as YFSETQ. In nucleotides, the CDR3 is TGCGCCAGCAGCCTTAGCGGGGGGGCATACAATGAGCAGTTCTTC. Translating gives CASSLSGGAYNEQFF.

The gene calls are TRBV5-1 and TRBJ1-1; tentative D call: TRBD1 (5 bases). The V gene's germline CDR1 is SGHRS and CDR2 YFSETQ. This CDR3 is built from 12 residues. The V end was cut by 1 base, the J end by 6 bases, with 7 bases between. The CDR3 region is CASSLWGAEAFF. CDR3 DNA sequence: TGCGCCAGCAGCTTGTGGGGGGCTGAAGCTTTCTTT.

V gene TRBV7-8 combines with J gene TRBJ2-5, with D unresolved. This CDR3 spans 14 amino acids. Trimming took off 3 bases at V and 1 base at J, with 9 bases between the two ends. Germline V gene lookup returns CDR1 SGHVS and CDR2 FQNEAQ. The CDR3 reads CASSLTAAQETQYF. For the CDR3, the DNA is TGTGCCAGCAGCTTGACGGCGGCCCAAGAGACCCAGTACTTC.

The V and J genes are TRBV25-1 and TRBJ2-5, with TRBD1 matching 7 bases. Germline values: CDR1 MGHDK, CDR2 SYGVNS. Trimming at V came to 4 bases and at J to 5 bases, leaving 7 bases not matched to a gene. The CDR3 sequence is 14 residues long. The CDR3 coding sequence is TGTGCCAGCAGTGGGACAGGAGAGGAGGAGACCCAGTACTTC. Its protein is CASSGTGEEETQYF.

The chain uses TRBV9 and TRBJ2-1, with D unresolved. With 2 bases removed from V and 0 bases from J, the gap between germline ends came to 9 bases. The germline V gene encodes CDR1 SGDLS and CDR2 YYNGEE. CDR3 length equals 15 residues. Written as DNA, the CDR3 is TGTGCCAGCAGCGTGGAGCGAAGCTCCTACAATGAGCAGTTCTTC. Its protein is CASSVERSSYNEQFF.

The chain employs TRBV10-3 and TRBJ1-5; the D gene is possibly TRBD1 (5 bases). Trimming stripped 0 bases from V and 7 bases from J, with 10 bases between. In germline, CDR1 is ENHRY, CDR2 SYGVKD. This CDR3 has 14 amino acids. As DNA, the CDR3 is TGTGCCATCAGTGAGTCGAAGGGGCTACAGCCCCAGCATTTT. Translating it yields CAISESKGLQPQHF.

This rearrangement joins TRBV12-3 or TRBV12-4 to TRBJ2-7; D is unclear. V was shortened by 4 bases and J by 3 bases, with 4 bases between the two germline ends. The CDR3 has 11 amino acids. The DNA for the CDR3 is TGTGCCAGCAGTTCTTTCTACGAGCAGTACTTC. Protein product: CASSSFYEQYF.

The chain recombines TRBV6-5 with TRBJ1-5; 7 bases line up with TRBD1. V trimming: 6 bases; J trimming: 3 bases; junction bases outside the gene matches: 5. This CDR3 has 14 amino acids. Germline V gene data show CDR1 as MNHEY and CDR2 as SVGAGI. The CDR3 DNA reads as TGTGCCAGCAGAAGAACAGGGGACAATCAGCCCCAGCATTTT. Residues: CASRRTGDNQPQHF.